This T cell receptor beta chain derives from a study of cytomegalovirus exposure and HLA in healthy donors. 13 Jbeta primers and 60 Vbeta primers were used for the PCR. Here immunoSEQ multiplex PCR was the method, and the copy in TCRdb shows in-frame clones only, minus some. Of 130,000 to 150,000 clones listed, around three quarters are singletons. Germline loops: CDR1 SGHDT, CDR2 YYEEEE. The CDR3 is 15 amino acids. The ends were cut back, 4 bases at V and 4 bases at J, with 18 bases in the middle. In its sample, this clone was seen a few times. The sample was PBMCs. The receptor comes from a man aged 40-50 years in good health and CMV-seropositive. The chain is built from TRBV5-6 and TRBJ2-7, with D possibly TRBD2 on 6 matching bases. CDR3 in DNA: TGTGCCAGCAGCGCCTCCGGGACTGGGTTTTACGAGCAGTACTTC. It encodes CASSASGTGFYEQYF.